This section outlines one T cell receptor (beta chain) sequence together with its context. The target antigen is unknown. Only in-frame clones appear in the TCRdb table, and some are missing; sequencing was by immunoSEQ multiplex PCR. The repertoire has thousands of clones, approximately 64% of them found once; the top ten carry 46%. The data are from a study of OX40 agonist ivuxolimab in advanced cancers. Across the whole study: Under the entry rules, prior anti-PD-1, anti-PD-L1 or anti-CTLA-4 therapy was allowed, and about 38% had some.

Findings and limits, study-wide: Among the lowest peripheral clonal expansion occurred in 0.1-3.0 mg/kg partial responders. Undetermined was the antigen specificity of the expanded peripheral T cells.

V lost 4 bases, J lost 10 bases, and 17 bases lay in between. This CDR3 has 14 residues. In germline, CDR1 is MGHRA, CDR2 YSYEKL. The origin of this receptor is an adult with an advanced solid tumor such as melanoma, head and neck, liver or kidney cancer. The sequencing used CD4+ or CD8+ T cells sorted from blood, collected in a trial of the OX40 agonist ivuxolimab. The rearrangement uses TRBV4-1 and TRBJ2-1; D may be TRBD2 (6 bases). CDR3 protein: CASSPGLSPSEQFF. DNA for the CDR3: TGCGCCAGCAGCCCTGGACTATCCCCCTCCGAGCAGTTCTTC.